This T cell receptor (beta chain) was recorded in a study of CD8 T cells in ankylosing spondylitis. Study-wide results and limits: For ankylosing spondylitis blood, a TCR beta motif of about eight highly homologous variants appeared characteristic.

Generation of TCR beta libraries employed quantitative 5'-RACE incorporating molecular barcodes. TCRdb re-called the 5' RACE reads through MiXCR, storing one row per CDR3 protein. In the table there are 200,000 to 300,000 distinct CDR3 sequences, under 35% of which are singletons. Turning to this clonotype: The antigen remains unidentified.

Germline loops: CDR1 DFQATT, CDR2 SNEGSKA (reference sequence). The ends were cut back, 5 bases at V and 5 bases at J, with 12 bases in the middle. This CDR3 region has 13 residues. The chain has TRBV20-1 and TRBJ2-2; D remains unclear. Sequencing was carried out using blood, either unsorted or a sorted T cell fraction (not recorded which). The TCR sequence derives from a male donor with ankylosing spondylitis or in good health (not recorded which). CDR3 DNA sequence: TGCAGTGCTCCCCGGTTCGGGACCGGGGAGCTGTTTTTT. Translation: CSAPRFGTGELFF.